This is a list of T cell receptor beta chains from one sample in a study of blood T cell repertoires in COVID-19. Repertoires were generated with immunoSEQ multiplex PCR, while TCRdb's copy carries only in-frame clones and drops some. The sample includes fewer than 500,000 clones, around 89% of them seen just once. Sequenced material: PBMCs or T cells enriched from blood (not recorded which). The source of these receptors is a man younger than 45 who had recovered from COVID-19. Each CDR3 is given with its conserved first and last residue. Each record gives: clone size, V gene, J gene, D gene, CDR3 protein, CDR3 DNA. The D gene is left open where the match is weak. Clone size is stated in some rows and not others, as once, few, many or a class when expanded.

>.|TRBV9|TRBJ2-2|TRBD2
CASSPLGGSTGELFF
TGTGCCAGCAGCCCCCTGGGGGGGAGCACCGGGGAGCTGTTTTTT
>.|TRBV7-8|TRBJ2-7|.
CASSYTPAYEQYF
TGTGCCAGCAGCTACACCCCAGCGTACGAGCAGTACTTC
>.|TRBV7-6|TRBJ2-6|.
CASSPLTGGSGANVLTF
TGTGCCAGCAGCCCACTGACAGGAGGCTCTGGGGCCAACGTCCTGACTTTC
>few|TRBV9|TRBJ2-1|.
CASSLSSGSYNEQFF
TGTGCCAGCAGCCTTTCGAGCGGCTCCTACAATGAGCAGTTCTTC
>.|TRBV5-1|TRBJ2-7|TRBD2
CASSPFSSGRAGEQYF
TGCGCCAGCAGCCCTTTCTCTAGCGGGAGAGCGGGGGAGCAGTACTTC
>.|TRBV7-9|TRBJ2-7|TRBD1
CASSWTGVAGEQYF
TGTGCCAGCAGCTGGACAGGGGTCGCAGGTGAGCAGTACTTC
>.|TRBV19|TRBJ2-2|TRBD2
CASSILGGRSGELFF
TGTGCCAGTAGTATTTTAGGCGGGAGATCCGGGGAGCTGTTTTTT
>few|TRBV6-6|TRBJ2-2|TRBD2
CASSQSGLAGGNTGELFF
TGTGCCAGCAGTCAGTCCGGCCTAGCGGGAGGAAACACCGGGGAGCTGTTTTTT
>.|TRBV19|TRBJ2-3|TRBD2
CASSIRLAGSTDTQYF
TGTGCCAGTAGTATTAGACTAGCGGGGAGCACAGATACGCAGTATTTT
>.|TRBV9|TRBJ2-1|.
CASSVDGGSILNEQFF
TGTGCCAGCAGCGTAGATGGTGGGAGCATATTGAATGAGCAGTTCTTC
>.|TRBV27|TRBJ1-2|.
CASSPRAVANYGYTF
TGTGCCAGCAGTCCGAGGGCCGTGGCTAACTATGGCTACACCTTC
>once|TRBV4-1|TRBJ2-1|TRBD2
CASSQERGLAGGAYEQFF
TGCGCCAGCAGCCAAGAACGCGGACTAGCGGGAGGGGCTTATGAGCAGTTCTTC
>.|TRBV7-9|TRBJ2-7|.
CASSAGTNVYEQYF
TGTGCCAGCAGCGCCGGGACAAACGTCTACGAGCAGTACTTC
>.|TRBV7-9|TRBJ1-4|.
CASSLTQGKGEKLFF
TGTGCCAGCAGCTTAACCCAGGGCAAGGGAGAAAAACTGTTTTTT
>.|TRBV15|TRBJ2-3|.
CATSAKEGGADTQYF
TGTGCCACCAGCGCCAAGGAGGGGGGGGCAGATACGCAGTATTTT
>.|TRBV28|TRBJ2-3|.
CASSTRVNTQYF
TGTGCCAGCAGTACCAGGGTCAATACGCAGTATTTT
>.|TRBV25-1|TRBJ1-2|.
CASSDYYDIAYGYTF
TGTGCCAGCAGTGACTATTACGATATAGCCTATGGCTACACCTTC
>.|TRBV30|TRBJ2-3|TRBD1
CAWSPRGLVDTQYF
TGTGCCTGGAGTCCCAGGGGGCTTGTAGATACGCAGTATTTT
>.|TRBV18|TRBJ2-7|TRBD1
CASSRPGQGTYEQYF
TGTGCCAGCTCACGACCGGGACAGGGAACCTACGAGCAGTACTTC
>.|TRBV6-5|TRBJ1-1|TRBD1
CASSYSRTGGTEAFF
TGTGCCAGCAGTTACTCTAGGACAGGGGGCACTGAAGCTTTCTTT
>.|TRBV18|TRBJ1-2|.
CASSPGGDYGYTF
TGTGCCAGCTCACCGGGGGGAGACTATGGCTACACCTTC
>.|TRBV11-2|TRBJ2-1|TRBD2
CASSFPGTSGTYEQFF
TGTGCCAGCAGCTTCCCCGGGACTAGCGGGACCTATGAGCAGTTCTTC